Included here is one T cell receptor beta chain sequence, with context. This clonotype has just a few counts. Its antigen has not been determined. Base quality data are lacking; no much larger clone is found one base away. This sample was taken from a study of blood T cells in healthy people across ages (dated by TCRdb to between 2015 and 2017). Study-level background: In model experiments, template switching captured roughly one uniquely barcoded TCR beta cDNA molecule for every two T cells. The study measured age-related changes in TCR beta repertoire diversity using deep sequencing normalized with unique cDNA molecular identifiers. The donors were split into four age groups: young (average 16 years), middle-aged (about 40), aged (roughly 60) and long-lived (over 75). To avoid experimental bias, donors of different ages were spread randomly across the sequencing lanes. The study analyzed two additional independent replicas of 1 million unique cDNA reads from the same blood draw for two donors, one aged 18 to 30 and one aged 80 or older. What the research found in general, with its limitations: Bulk unsorted PBMC profiling prevented conclusive comparison of naive and antigen-experienced compartments. The percentage of naive T cells measured by flow cytometry correlated strongly with observed TCR beta diversity. Because donor CMV infection status was unknown, age-related changes in expanded clonotypes were potentially confounded. As age increased, observed TCR beta diversity per million T cells dropped in a roughly linear way, and a significant reduction was already evident by age 40. The long-lived group showed more naive CD4+ T cells, fewer expanded clones and increased TCR diversity than the aged group, suggesting age selection. Estimates of total diversity based on one million sequenced T cells were considered lower bounds and underestimates.

Measured from the cysteine to the phenylalanine, the CDR3 is 13 residues long. Just CDR3 DNA is preserved here, 39 bases in frame from base 1. V and J are trimmed by 8 bases and 8 bases, and the gene matches miss 14 bases of the junction. Sequences DFQATT (CDR1) and SNEGSKA (CDR2) are obtained from the germline V gene (reference sequence). The donors were some 39 Caucasian individuals from Russia, aged roughly 6 to 100 years, who were systemically healthy. Each donor gave 8 to 10 milliliters of peripheral blood, drawn into EDTA-treated Vacutainer tubes. Ficoll-Paque density-gradient centrifugation was used to isolate PBMCs, with at least 7 million obtained per sample. Trizol reagent was used to extract total RNA from the PBMCs, yielding at least 6 micrograms per sample. For every donor, an aliquot of PBMCs went through flow cytometry to measure the percentages of naive CD45RAhigh/CD27high T cells.

Libraries were built with 5' RACE. A second 7 to 11 cycle PCR used a sample-barcoded 5' primer and a J-beta primer mix. A template-switch 5' adaptor carrying 12 random nucleotides introduced a unique molecular identifier onto each TCR beta cDNA molecule. Each sample yielded at least 2.5 million CDR3-containing paired-end reads. First-strand cDNA synthesis was performed from all RNA using the Mint cDNA synthesis kit, with priming by a TRBC-specific oligonucleotide. After uracil-DNA glycosylase treatment, a first 18-cycle PCR used universal primers M1SS and BC2_uni_R on all cDNA. Processing in the source paper ran as follows. Each sample was normalized by randomly selecting 1 million high-quality reads, each carrying a distinct molecular identifier. Instead of being binned into consensus sequences, reads that shared molecular identifiers were thrown out. CDR3 identification, clonotype clustering and error correction used MiTCR with a Q25 quality threshold and the strictest error-elimination algorithm. A nonparametric unseen species model using Euler transformation provided a lower-bound estimate of total TCR beta diversity. The public reads were reprocessed in TCRdb via fastp at Q25 and MiXCR, keeping in-frame beta chains. Rows with a matching CDR3 protein are joined into one entry that keeps the most common DNA and genes. TCRdb's processing, not the authors' own work, is the source of the V and J calls. This sample is represented by 1.5 million to 2 million distinct CDR3 sequences; roughly two fifths of them were singletons. The top ten hold under 25% of the sample.

The V gene is TRBV20-1 and the J gene is TRBJ2-7; the junction holds 8 bases that match TRBD1. Input material: blood. The clonotype was recovered from a human donor in good health. The CDR3 protein is CSKSWTGNEKQYF. The sequence in DNA is TGCAGTAAGTCATGGACAGGGAATGAGAAGCAGTACTTC.